Shown below are 3 T cell receptor beta chains from a single sample sequenced in a study of T cells in Graves' hyperthyroidism and ophthalmopathy. Amplified regions were TCR beta CDR3 sequences from RNA transcripts. With the HTBI primer set, the TCR CDR3 went through a first round of RT-PCR. TCRdb itself ran the multiplex PCR reads through MiXCR, one entry per CDR3 protein. The top ten hold roughly 52% of the sample, which has 300,000 or so distinct CDR3 sequences, around 20% seen once. Material: blood. The receptors were sampled from a woman in her 50s with Graves' hyperthyroidism.

This clonotype was counted ten times or more. The J gene is TRBJ2-3, the V gene TRBV12-3 or TRBV12-4; D is perhaps TRBD2 (5 bases). The CDR3 contains 15 residues. The germline V and J ends were trimmed by 6 bases and 1 base, with 14 bases remaining between them. The CDR3 is CASRSGGLGTDTQYF. CDR3 in DNA: TGTGCCAGCAGGTCCGGAGGATTGGGCACAGATACGCAGTATTTT.

The chain has TRBV29-1 and TRBJ2-1; tentative D call: TRBD2 (5 bases). CDR1 and CDR2 from the germline V gene are SQVTM and ANQGSEA. This CDR3 is 14 amino acids long. V dropped 7 bases and J dropped 5 bases, with 18 bases sitting between them. In DNA form, the CDR3 reads TGCAGCGCCTTTGTAGCGAATATAAACAATGAGCAGTTCTTC. It translates to CSAFVANINNEQFF.

The CDR3 reads CASSLGQCNSPLHF. CDR3 bases: TGCGCCAGCAGCTTGGGACAGTGTAACTCACCCCTCCACTTT. The chain joins TRBV5-1 to TRBJ1-6; the D gene is possibly TRBD1 (5 bases). CDR1 and CDR2 (germline): SGHRS, YFSETQ. The CDR3 contains 14 residues. V dropped 0 bases and J dropped 10 bases, with 11 bases sitting between them.